A selection of T cell receptor beta chains follows, all from one sample in a study of CD8 T cells in ankylosing spondylitis. TCRdb recomputed calls from the 5' RACE reads with MiXCR, one row per CDR3 protein. The sample shows approximately 260,000 distinct CDR3 sequences, 15% to 20% of them seen only once. What was sequenced was blood, either unsorted or a sorted T cell fraction (not recorded which). The origin of the receptors is a male donor with ankylosing spondylitis or in good health (not recorded which). Both conserved end residues are part of each CDR3. The D gene is left open where the match is weak. Expanded clones get a size class; other rows say once, few or many, or leave the size out.

TRBV15	.	TRBJ2-7	TRBD2	CATSREVAGRYEQYF	TGTGCCACCAGCAGAGAAGTAGCGGGACGCTACGAGCAGTACTTC
TRBV7-9	.	TRBJ2-1	.	CASSLAGTSNEQFF	TGTGCCAGCAGCTTAGCCGGGACTTCCAATGAGCAGTTCTTC
TRBV6-4	.	TRBJ1-5	TRBD1	CASSPNKLKPDRGNQPQHF	TGTGCCAGCAGTCCAAACAAACTAAAACCCGACAGGGGCAATCAGCCCCAGCATTTT
TRBV4-3	.	TRBJ2-7	.	CASSQDRDSGYEQYF	TGCGCCAGCAGCCAAGATCGGGACTCTGGTTACGAGCAGTACTTC
TRBV10-3	few	TRBJ1-2	.	CAISENSRGSPYGYTF	TGTGCCATCAGTGAGAATTCCCGCGGTAGCCCCTATGGCTACACCTTC
TRBV7-9	.	TRBJ2-7	TRBD2	CASSLFVVAGGNEQYF	TGTGCCAGCAGCTTATTTGTGGTTGCGGGAGGAAACGAGCAGTACTTC
TRBV6-1	.	TRBJ2-7	TRBD2	CASRILAGGSYEQYF	TGTGCCAGCAGGATCCTAGCGGGAGGTTCCTACGAGCAGTACTTC
TRBV9	.	TRBJ2-5	.	CASSGEGLAQETQYF	TGTGCCAGCAGCGGAGAGGGGCTAGCGCAAGAGACCCAGTACTTC
TRBV7-9	.	TRBJ1-2	.	CASSPLGGELDYGYTF	TGTGCCAGCAGCCCTCTCGGCGGGGAACTCGACTATGGCTACACCTTC
TRBV12-3/TRBV12-4	.	TRBJ2-3	.	CASSELATTDTQYF	TGTGCCAGCAGTGAACTAGCCACCACAGATACGCAGTATTTT
TRBV20-1	.	TRBJ2-2	.	CSARDPTVGTGEPFF	TGCAGTGCTAGAGACCCCACAGTTGGCACCGGGGAGCCGTTTTTT
TRBV5-1	.	TRBJ2-2	.	CASSPLGSYTGELFF	TGCGCCAGCAGCCCGCTTGGTAGTTACACCGGGGAGCTGTTTTTT
TRBV20-1	.	TRBJ2-7	.	CSARDHRGGVGTEQYF	TGCAGTGCTAGAGATCACAGGGGGGGCGTCGGTACCGAGCAGTACTTC
TRBV6-5	.	TRBJ2-2	.	CASSYLLGAGELFF	TGTGCCAGCAGTTACCTATTGGGGGCCGGGGAGCTGTTTTTT
TRBV12-3/TRBV12-4	many	TRBJ2-3	.	CASFIGLGPTDTQYF	TGTGCCAGCTTCATAGGCCTAGGGCCGACAGATACGCAGTATTTT
TRBV6-5	.	TRBJ2-5	TRBD1	CASSYTGGLQETQYF	TGTGCCAGCAGTTACACAGGGGGCCTTCAAGAGACCCAGTACTTC
TRBV7-3	few	TRBJ1-6	.	CASSLLPGHDNSPLHF	TGTGCCAGCAGCTTACTGCCGGGACACGATAATTCACCCCTCCACTTT
TRBV6-2/TRBV6-3	many	TRBJ2-1	.	CASSYRQTYLYNEQFF	TGTGCCAGCAGTTACAGACAGACTTACCTCTACAATGAGCAGTTCTTC
TRBV29-1	few	TRBJ2-7	TRBD2	CSVAGGRAYEQYF	TGCAGCGTTGCGGGAGGAAGAGCGTACGAGCAGTACTTC
TRBV5-6	.	TRBJ2-1	.	CASSAIASYNEQFF	TGTGCCAGCAGCGCGATAGCCAGCTACAATGAGCAGTTCTTC
TRBV4-3	.	TRBJ1-5	TRBD1	CASSQDIGTGYSNQPQHF	TGCGCCAGCAGCCAAGATATCGGGACAGGGTATAGCAATCAGCCCCAGCATTTT
TRBV11-2	.	TRBJ2-2	.	CASSLQPAGELFF	TGTGCCAGCAGTCTTCAACCGGCCGGGGAGCTGTTTTTT
TRBV4-2	few	TRBJ2-5	TRBD2	CASSPSGLAYQETQYF	TGTGCCAGCAGCCCATCGGGACTAGCGTACCAAGAGACCCAGTACTTC
TRBV3-1	few	TRBJ2-5	TRBD2	CASSPSGLAGVETQYF	TGTGCCAGCAGCCCTTCCGGACTAGCGGGAGTAGAGACCCAGTACTTC
TRBV9	.	TRBJ2-1	.	CASSGNPENEQFF	TGTGCCAGCAGCGGGAACCCCGAAAATGAGCAGTTCTTC
TRBV19	.	TRBJ2-3	TRBD2	CASSMTSGIYTDTQYF	TGTGCCAGTAGTATGACTAGCGGGATTTACACAGATACGCAGTATTTT
TRBV4-2	.	TRBJ1-3	.	CASSLFTGPGTIYF	TGTGCCAGCAGCCTATTCACCGGGCCAGGGACCATATATTTT
TRBV27	few	TRBJ2-7	.	CASSFGLGSSYEQYF	TGTGCCAGCAGTTTTGGTCTGGGAAGCTCCTACGAGCAGTACTTC
TRBV29-1	few	TRBJ2-3	.	CSVEASAHTDTQYF	TGCAGCGTTGAAGCTTCGGCACACACAGATACGCAGTATTTT
TRBV7-2	.	TRBJ1-2	TRBD1	CASSRRTGGVDNYGYTF	TGTGCCAGCAGCAGACGGACAGGGGGTGTTGATAACTATGGCTACACCTTC
TRBV4-2	few	TRBJ2-7	TRBD1	CASSQGRDSDYEQYF	TGTGCCAGCAGCCAAGGCCGGGACAGTGATTACGAGCAGTACTTC
TRBV12-3/TRBV12-4	few	TRBJ2-2	.	CASSVPSNTGELFF	TGTGCCAGCAGTGTCCCAAGTAACACCGGGGAGCTGTTTTTT
TRBV6-2/TRBV6-3	few	TRBJ2-5	.	CASEGETQYF	TGTGCCAGCGAAGGAGAGACCCAGTACTTC
TRBV20-1	.	TRBJ2-7	.	CSAPSFYRETYEQYF	TGCAGTGCCCCATCCTTTTACAGGGAAACCTACGAGCAGTACTTC
TRBV6-1	.	TRBJ1-1	.	CASSLPFGNTEAFF	TGTGCCAGCAGCCTCCCTTTCGGGAACACTGAAGCTTTCTTT
TRBV2	many	TRBJ2-2	.	CASSEGKGDGGELFF	TGTGCCAGCAGTGAGGGGAAAGGGGACGGTGGGGAGCTGTTTTTT
TRBV28	many	TRBJ2-7	.	CASTRAMGYEQYF	TGTGCCAGCACCCGGGCCATGGGCTACGAGCAGTACTTC
TRBV29-1	many	TRBJ2-1	.	CSVAAPWGPYNEQFF	TGCAGCGTTGCGGCACCTTGGGGACCCTACAATGAGCAGTTCTTC
TRBV2	.	TRBJ1-2	.	CASVLAGPDYGYTF	TGTGCCAGCGTCCTCGCTGGGCCGGACTATGGCTACACCTTC
TRBV27	many	TRBJ2-3	TRBD2	CASSSPPGPGRDTQYF	TGTGCCAGCAGCAGTCCTCCGGGCCCCGGGAGGGATACGCAGTATTTT
TRBV14	few	TRBJ2-3	.	CASSLKRTSVREGTDTQYF	TGTGCCAGCAGCCTTAAGAGGACTTCCGTCAGGGAAGGCACAGATACGCAGTATTTT
TRBV9	.	TRBJ1-1	.	CASSVGKGLGTEAFF	TGTGCCAGCAGCGTAGGGAAGGGGTTAGGAACTGAAGCTTTCTTT
TRBV12-3/TRBV12-4	.	TRBJ2-7	.	CASSSLAPTYEQYF	TGTGCCAGCAGTTCATTGGCGCCAACCTACGAGCAGTACTTC
TRBV6-6	.	TRBJ2-7	.	CASSPAVIYEQYF	TGTGCCAGCAGTCCTGCGGTTATCTACGAGCAGTACTTC
TRBV21-1	few	TRBJ2-6	.	CASSHRDRVSGANVLTF	TGTGCCAGCAGCCACCGGGACAGGGTCTCCGGGGCCAACGTCCTGACTTTC
TRBV7-9	.	TRBJ2-7	.	CASSPLGSLEPYEQYF	TGTGCCAGCAGCCCACTAGGGAGCTTAGAGCCCTACGAGCAGTACTTC
TRBV5-1	.	TRBJ2-7	.	CASSLNFYEQYF	TGCGCCAGCAGCTTGAACTTTTACGAGCAGTACTTC
TRBV9	.	TRBJ2-3	.	CASSVWYF	TGTGCCAGCAGCGTTTGGTATTTT
TRBV9	.	TRBJ2-1	.	CASSVSPRELLYNEQFF	TGTGCCAGCAGCGTTAGCCCTCGGGAGCTGCTCTACAATGAGCAGTTCTTC
TRBV27	.	TRBJ2-1	TRBD2	CASSATSGSFREQFF	TGTGCCAGCAGTGCCACTAGCGGGAGTTTTCGCGAGCAGTTCTTC
TRBV3-1	few	TRBJ2-7	.	CASSSTGYEQYF	TGTGCCAGCAGCTCGACAGGTTACGAGCAGTACTTC
TRBV4-2	.	TRBJ1-1	.	CASSPVDGDMNTEAFF	TGTGCCAGCAGCCCAGTGGACGGTGACATGAACACTGAAGCTTTCTTT
TRBV4-1	many	TRBJ1-4	.	CASSQDHWVWEKLFF	TGCGCCAGCAGCCAAGATCACTGGGTTTGGGAAAAACTGTTTTTT
TRBV29-1	few	TRBJ2-1	TRBD1	CSVRGTGTNNEQFF	TGCAGCGTGAGGGGGACAGGGACTAACAATGAGCAGTTCTTC